The 26 T cell receptor beta chains in this list originate from one sample, sequenced in a study of T cells after yellow fever vaccination. TCRdb re-analysed the 5' RACE reads in MiXCR, keeping a single row per CDR3 protein. The table has approximately 610,000 distinct CDR3 sequences, around 16% seen once. The sequencing here drew on PBMCs, taken 5 to 6 days after the first yellow fever vaccination. These receptor sequences come from a young man who received the YFV17D yellow fever vaccine.

V is TRBV7-9 and J is TRBJ2-2; D is undetermined. Germline V lookup: CDR1 SEHNR, CDR2 FQNEAQ (reference sequence). Between the trimmed V and J ends, which lost 1 base and 6 bases, there was a span of 6 bases. CDR3 length: 13 residues. The DNA for the CDR3 is TGTGCCAGCAGCTTAGAGGGTGCCGGGGAGCTGTTTTTT. It yields the protein CASSLEGAGELFF.

There are a few counts of this clonotype. The chain links TRBV12-3 or TRBV12-4 to TRBJ1-2; TRBD1 matches at 11 bases. The CDR3 has 19 residues. With V trimmed by 6 bases and J by 4 bases, 19 bases remained unmatched. The CDR3 loop reads CASRSLPGTGGRSGYGYTF. The CDR3 DNA sequence: TGTGCCAGCAGGAGCCTCCCCGGGACAGGGGGAAGAAGCGGCTATGGCTACACCTTC.

This clonotype was detected only a few times. This rearrangement joins TRBV21-1 to TRBJ2-7; the listed D gene, TRBD1, was not tested against the DNA. TRBV21-1 counts as a pseudogene. There are 15 residues in the CDR3. The CDR3 region is CATQIRGGCSYEQYV. The CDR3 nucleotides read TGTGCCACCCAGATCAGGGGCGGGTGCTCCTACGAGCAGTACGTC.

This clonotype was detected a few times. The rearrangement uses TRBV15 and TRBJ1-1, with D tentatively TRBD1 (5 bases). The length of the CDR3 is 14 residues. The germline V gene has CDR1 LNHNV and CDR2 YYDKDF (reference sequence). The V end lost 1 base, the J end lost 5 bases, and 11 bases lay between the germline ends. CDR3 sequence reads: CATSRGGGKTEAFF. In DNA form, the CDR3 reads TGTGCCACCAGCAGAGGTGGGGGGAAAACTGAAGCTTTCTTT.

The table lists this clonotype with a few counts. This rearrangement joins TRBV6-2 or TRBV6-3 to TRBJ2-1; D might be TRBD1 (5 bases). With 7 bases removed from V and 6 bases from J, the gap between germline ends came to 10 bases. Germline V gene data show CDR1 as MNHEY and CDR2 as SVGEGT. This CDR3 region has 12 residues. CDR3 region: CASKGIPNEQFF. The DNA of the CDR3 is TGTGCCAGCAAGGGGATACCCAATGAGCAGTTCTTC.

In this sample, this clonotype turned up a few times. The V and J genes are TRBV12-3 or TRBV12-4 and TRBJ2-2; TRBD1 matches 10 bases. The CDR3 sequence is 14 residues long. Trimming took 3 bases from V and 7 from J; bases not matched to a gene: 2. The CDR3 DNA sequence: TGTGCCAGCAGTTTGGGGACAGGGGTCGGGGAGCTGTTTTTT. Translated, it gives CASSLGTGVGELFF.

This clonotype was observed a handful of times. The chain has TRBV6-2 or TRBV6-3 and TRBJ2-2, with 9 nucleotides matching TRBD2. Looked up from germline, CDR1 is MNHEY and CDR2 is SVGEGT. V gave up 2 bases and J gave up 0 bases; unmatched junction bases: 4. The CDR3 sequence is 17 residues long. CDR3 sequence reads: CASSYLAGGPNTGELFF. CDR3 DNA: TGTGCCAGCAGTTACCTTGCGGGGGGGCCGAACACCGGGGAGCTGTTTTTT.

This clonotype has just a few counts. The chain has TRBV20-1 and TRBJ2-3; perhaps TRBD2 as D (7 bases). There are 14 residues in the CDR3. The germline V gene has CDR1 DFQATT and CDR2 SNEGSKA (reference sequence). Trimming cost V 3 bases and J 2 bases, with 12 bases left between them. The CDR3 DNA follows: TGCAGTGCTAGGGGGGGGCTCCTCACAGATACGCAGTATTTT. Amino acids: CSARGGLLTDTQYF.

This clonotype has a count of ten or more. The rearrangement links TRBV7-8 to TRBJ2-4; maybe TRBD2 (5 bases). Per germline, CDR1 SGHVS and CDR2 FQNEAQ. The CDR3 runs 14 residues. The ends were cut back, 1 base at V and 7 bases at J, with 11 bases in the middle. CDR3 residues: CASSLGRTSNIQYF. The DNA for the CDR3 is TGTGCCAGCAGCTTAGGTCGGACTTCTAACATTCAGTACTTC. Filled out from reference TRBV7-8 and TRBJ2-4, the complete variable domain reads GAGVSQSPRYKVAKRGQDVALRCDPISGHVSLFWYQQALGQGPEFLTYFQNEAQLDKSGLPSDRFFAERPEGSVSTLKIQRTQQEDSAVYLCASSLGRTSNIQYFGAGTRLSVL.

This clonotype turned up a few times. V usage is TRBV4-3 and J usage is TRBJ1-6; D is ambiguous. Trimming took off 0 bases at V and 6 bases at J, with 12 bases between the two ends. In germline, CDR1 is LGHNA, CDR2 YSLEER. This CDR3 region has 16 residues. This chain's CDR3 is CASSQDLVLGNSPLHF. Written as DNA, the CDR3 is TGCGCCAGCAGCCAAGATTTGGTGTTGGGTAATTCACCCCTCCACTTT.

The rearrangement joins TRBV6-5 to TRBJ1-2; TRBD1 might be the D (5 bases). Germline V gene data show CDR1 as MNHEY and CDR2 as SVGAGI. Trimming pared 4 bases from V and 8 bases from J, leaving 14 bases between. CDR3 length: 13 residues. The CDR3 coding sequence is TGTGCCAGCAGTTCCGGGGCCAGCCCGGGCTACACCTTC. Its protein is CASSSGASPGYTF.

In this sample, this clonotype turned up a few times. The chain employs TRBV29-1 and TRBJ2-5, with a tentative D call TRBD2 (7 bases). Trimming left V 6 bases short and J 9 bases short, with 23 bases between. There are 14 residues in the CDR3. The germline V gene encodes CDR1 SQVTM and CDR2 ANQGSEA. In nucleotides, the CDR3 is TGCAGCGTCGTTGGGGGGGCCGGCCTGGGGGCCCAGTACTTC. Residues: CSVVGGAGLGAQYF.

This chain links TRBV4-3 with TRBJ2-1; TRBD1 matches 12 bases. J lost 2 bases, V lost 9 bases, and 20 bases had no gene match. CDR3 length: 20 residues. CDR1 is LGHNA, CDR2 YSLEER, per germline. The CDR3, as DNA: TGCGCCAGGGCCGACTTGGGACAGGGGGCAAAATTTTTAGCCTACAATGAGCAGTTCTTC. It is translated as CARADLGQGAKFLAYNEQFF.

This clonotype was counted only a few times. The chain couples TRBV20-1 to TRBJ2-5; TRBD1 aligns across 8 bases. Trimming removed 0 bases from V and 5 bases from J; junction bases left unmatched: 2. The CDR3 consists of 13 residues. Germline loops: CDR1 DFQATT, CDR2 SNEGSKA (reference sequence). CDR3 coding DNA: TGCAGTGCTAGAGACGACAGGGGCGAGACCCAGTACTTC. It is translated as CSARDDRGETQYF.

This clonotype was recorded a few times. The rearrangement uses TRBV3-1 and TRBJ1-2; D is perhaps TRBD1 (5 bases). Per the germline V gene, CDR1 is LGHDT and CDR2 is YNNKEL (reference sequence). The CDR3 has 15 residues. V dropped 0 bases and J dropped 4 bases, with 12 bases sitting between them. CDR3 DNA sequence: TGTGCCAGCAGCCAAGATTCGCGCGGGGGCTATGGCTACACCTTC. It encodes CASSQDSRGGYGYTF.

This rearrangement joins TRBV11-1 to TRBJ2-5; D unclear. V was pared by 1 base and J by 9 bases, with 12 bases between. Germline V gene lookup returns CDR1 SGHAT and CDR2 FQDESV (reference sequence). This CDR3 has 13 residues. The CDR3 DNA follows: TGTGCCAGCAGCTTAGTGGACCCTGGGGCCCAGTACTTC. Translated, it gives CASSLVDPGAQYF. Combining the CDR3 with reference TRBV11-1 and TRBJ2-5 gives the whole variable domain EAEVAQSPRYKITEKSQAVAFWCDPISGHATLYWYRQILGQGPELLVQFQDESVVDDSQLPKDRFSAERLKGVDSTLKIQPAELGDSAMYLCASSLVDPGAQYFGPGTRLLVL.

This sequence joins TRBV3-1 and TRBJ1-1; 7 bases are a match to TRBD1. Germline values: CDR1 LGHDT, CDR2 YNNKEL (reference sequence). Trimming cost V 4 bases and J 5 bases; bases outside gene matches: 10. The length of the CDR3 is 15 residues. The CDR3 DNA reads TGTGCCAGCAGCCTGGGGACAGCCATGGGGACTGAAGCTTTCTTT. This gives the protein CASSLGTAMGTEAFF.

This clonotype has more than one count but fewer than ten. The chain combines TRBV7-8 with TRBJ2-1; TRBD1 or TRBD2 may be the D gene (6 bases each). There are 17 residues in the CDR3. The germline V and J ends were trimmed by 2 bases and 8 bases, with 22 bases remaining between them. CDR1 is SGHVS, CDR2 FQNEAQ, per germline. The CDR3 region is CASSLYFKTGTGDEQFF. CDR3 sequence (DNA): TGTGCCAGCAGCTTATACTTCAAAACAGGGACGGGGGATGAGCAGTTCTTC.

This clonotype was observed a handful of times. This chain connects TRBV4-1 to TRBJ1-2; a weak D match, TRBD1 (5 bases). This CDR3 contains 16 residues. Germline V gene data show CDR1 as MGHRA and CDR2 as YSYEKL. V was pared by 0 bases and J by 4 bases, with 15 bases between. In nucleotides, the CDR3 is TGCGCCAGCAGCCAAGATGGGGGTGCGATAGTCTATGGCTACACCTTC. It yields the protein CASSQDGGAIVYGYTF.

This clonotype was counted between two and nine times. The chain carries TRBV15 and TRBJ2-3; 11 bases map to TRBD2. Germline V gene data show CDR1 as LNHNV and CDR2 as YYDKDF (reference sequence). The CDR3 is 17 amino acids. The J segment lost 4 bases and the V segment lost 0 bases, leaving 6 bases of the junction unmatched. In nucleotides, the CDR3 is TGTGCCACCAGCAGAGACCTGACTAGCGGGGAAGCAGATACGCAGTATTTT. This encodes CATSRDLTSGEADTQYF.

This clonotype was counted many times. This chain links TRBV4-1 with TRBJ2-3; 10 bases agree with TRBD2. Losses at the gene ends were 0 bases for V and 3 bases for J; bases not matched to a gene: 3. The CDR3 is 16 amino acids. The V gene's germline CDR1 is MGHRA and CDR2 YSYEKL. The CDR3 region has the DNA TGCGCCAGCAGCCAAGATAGCGGGGGGCTGACAGATACGCAGTATTTT. Translated, it gives CASSQDSGGLTDTQYF.

This clonotype was found a few times. The chain carries TRBV6-2 or TRBV6-3 and TRBJ1-1, with 8 bases that match TRBD1. Germline V gene lookup returns CDR1 MNHEY and CDR2 SVGEGT. Unmatched junction bases numbered 9, after V lost 6 bases and J lost 3 bases. The CDR3 extends over 15 amino acids. The CDR3 nucleotides are TGTGCCAGCAGCCCCGGACAGGGCTATGACACTGAAGCTTTCTTT. Translated: CASSPGQGYDTEAFF.

This clonotype was seen more than once but under ten times. The chain uses TRBV14 and TRBJ1-4; the match to TRBD1 covers 8 bases. The germline V gene has CDR1 SGHDN and CDR2 FVKESK. V shed 2 bases and J 6 bases; nucleotides not matched to a gene: 11. This CDR3 is built from 17 residues. The CDR3 region is CASSQLAGGLKDEKLFF. The CDR3 DNA sequence: TGTGCCAGCAGCCAACTCGCAGGGGGCCTTAAGGATGAAAAACTGTTTTTT.

This clonotype was observed a few times. The genes are TRBV3-1 and TRBJ1-4; 7 bases match TRBD1. Germline assignment: CDR1 LGHDT and CDR2 YNNKEL (reference sequence). Trimming cost V 4 bases and J 8 bases; bases outside gene matches: 13. The length of the CDR3 is 16 residues. CDR3 residues: CASSPGGNRGEEKLFF. Written as DNA, the CDR3 is TGTGCCAGCAGCCCCGGTGGAAACAGGGGTGAGGAAAAACTGTTTTTT. The full variable domain, its missing parts supplied by reference TRBV3-1 and TRBJ1-4, is DTAVSQTPKYLVTQMGNDKSIKCEQNLGHDTMYWYKQDSKKFLKIMFSYNNKELIINETVPNRFSPKSPDKAHLNLHINSLELGDSAVYFCASSPGGNRGEEKLFFGSGTQLSVL.

The genes are TRBV5-1 and TRBJ2-3; no reliable D call. The CDR3 is 14 residues long. Germline CDR1 is SGHRS and CDR2 is YFSETQ. V was shortened by 0 bases and J by 1 base, with 6 bases between the two germline ends. The CDR3 DNA reads as TGCGCCAGCAGCTTGGTGACTCGCACAGATACGCAGTATTTT. It yields the protein CASSLVTRTDTQYF.

This chain links TRBV27 with TRBJ2-3; 15 bases fit TRBD2. The V and J ends lost 6 bases and 5 bases, in that order; junction bases with no gene match: 9. The germline CDR1 and CDR2 sequences are MNHEY and SMNVEV (reference sequence). The CDR3 has 17 residues. The CDR3 loop is CASSQGTSGGFGDTQYF. In DNA, the CDR3 is TGTGCCAGCAGCCAAGGGACTAGCGGGGGGTTTGGAGATACGCAGTATTTT.